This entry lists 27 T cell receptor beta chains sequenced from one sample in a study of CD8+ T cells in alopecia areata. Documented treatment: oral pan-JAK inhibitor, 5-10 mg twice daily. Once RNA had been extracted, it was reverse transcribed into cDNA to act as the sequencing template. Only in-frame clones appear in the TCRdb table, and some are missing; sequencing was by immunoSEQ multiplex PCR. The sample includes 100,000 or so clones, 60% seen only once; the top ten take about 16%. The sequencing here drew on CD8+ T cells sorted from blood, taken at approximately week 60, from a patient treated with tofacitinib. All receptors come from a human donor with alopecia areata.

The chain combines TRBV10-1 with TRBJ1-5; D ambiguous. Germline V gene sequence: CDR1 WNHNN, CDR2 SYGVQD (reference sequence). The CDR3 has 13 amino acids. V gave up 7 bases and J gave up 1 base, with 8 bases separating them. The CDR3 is CASTQGSNQPQHF. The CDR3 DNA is TGCGCCAGCACACAAGGAAGCAATCAGCCCCAGCATTTT.

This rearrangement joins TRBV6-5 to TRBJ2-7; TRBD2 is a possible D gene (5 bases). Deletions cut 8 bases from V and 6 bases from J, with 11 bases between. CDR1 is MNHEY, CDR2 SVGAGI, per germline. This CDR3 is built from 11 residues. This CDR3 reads CASRRNIEQYF. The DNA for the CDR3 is TGTGCCAGCCGGAGGAACATCGAGCAGTACTTC.

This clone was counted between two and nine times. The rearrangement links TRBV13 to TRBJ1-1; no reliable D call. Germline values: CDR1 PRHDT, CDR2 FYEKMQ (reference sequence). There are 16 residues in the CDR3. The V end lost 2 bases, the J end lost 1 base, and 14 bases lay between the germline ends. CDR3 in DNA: TGTGCCAGCAGCTTAAGACAAAGGAGACAGAACACTGAAGCTTTCTTT. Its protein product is CASSLRQRRQNTEAFF.

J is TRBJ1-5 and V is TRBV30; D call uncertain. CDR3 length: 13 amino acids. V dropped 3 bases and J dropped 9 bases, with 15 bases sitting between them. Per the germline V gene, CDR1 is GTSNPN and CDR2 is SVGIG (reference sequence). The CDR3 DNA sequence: TGTGCCTGGAGCGCCGGGAAATTGGGGCCCCAGCATTTT. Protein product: CAWSAGKLGPQHF.

This chain's CDR3 is CASSQVRANQPQHF. Here the CDR3 DNA reads TGTGCCAGTAGTCAAGTCAGGGCTAATCAGCCCCAGCATTTT. V gene TRBV19 combines with J gene TRBJ1-5, with D possibly being TRBD1 (5 bases). V shed 5 bases and J shed 4 bases, with 12 bases lying between them. CDR3 length: 14 amino acids. Germline lookup yields CDR1 LNHDA and CDR2 SQIVND (reference sequence).

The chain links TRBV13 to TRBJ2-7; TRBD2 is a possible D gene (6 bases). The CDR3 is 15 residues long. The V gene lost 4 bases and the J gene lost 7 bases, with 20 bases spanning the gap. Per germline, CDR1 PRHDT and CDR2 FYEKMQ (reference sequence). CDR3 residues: CASSYNLANGKEQYF. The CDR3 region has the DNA TGTGCCAGCAGCTATAATCTAGCGAATGGTAAAGAGCAGTACTTC.

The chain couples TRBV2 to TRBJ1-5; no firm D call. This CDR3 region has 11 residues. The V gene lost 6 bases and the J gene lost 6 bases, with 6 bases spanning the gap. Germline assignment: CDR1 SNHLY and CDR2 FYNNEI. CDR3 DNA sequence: TGTGCCAGCAGGAGTTTTCAGCCCCAGCATTTT. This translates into CASRSFQPQHF.

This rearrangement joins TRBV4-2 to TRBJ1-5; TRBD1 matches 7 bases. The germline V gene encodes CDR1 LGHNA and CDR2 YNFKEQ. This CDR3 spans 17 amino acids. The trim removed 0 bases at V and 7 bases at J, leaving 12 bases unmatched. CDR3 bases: TGTGCCAGCAGCCAAGATCCGACGGCCACAGGGGTACAGCCCCAGCATTTT. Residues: CASSQDPTATGVQPQHF.

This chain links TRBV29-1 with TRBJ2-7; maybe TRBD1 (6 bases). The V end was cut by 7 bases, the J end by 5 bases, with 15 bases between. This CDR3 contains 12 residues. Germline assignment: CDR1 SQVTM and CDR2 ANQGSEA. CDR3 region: CSASTGLDEQYF. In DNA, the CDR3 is TGCAGCGCCTCGACAGGATTGGACGAGCAGTACTTC.

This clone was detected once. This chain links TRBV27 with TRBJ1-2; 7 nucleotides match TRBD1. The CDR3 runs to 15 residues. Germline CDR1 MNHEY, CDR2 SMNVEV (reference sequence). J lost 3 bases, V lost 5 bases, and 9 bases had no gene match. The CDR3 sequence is CASSTRTGTHYGYTF. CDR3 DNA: TGTGCCAGCAGTACACGGACAGGTACTCACTATGGCTACACCTTC.

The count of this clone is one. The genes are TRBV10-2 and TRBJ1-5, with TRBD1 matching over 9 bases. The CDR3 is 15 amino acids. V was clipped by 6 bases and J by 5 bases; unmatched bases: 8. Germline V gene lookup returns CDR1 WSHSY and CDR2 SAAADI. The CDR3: CASSLGTGWDQPQHF. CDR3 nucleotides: TGCGCCAGCAGCCTCGGGACAGGGTGGGATCAGCCCCAGCATTTT.

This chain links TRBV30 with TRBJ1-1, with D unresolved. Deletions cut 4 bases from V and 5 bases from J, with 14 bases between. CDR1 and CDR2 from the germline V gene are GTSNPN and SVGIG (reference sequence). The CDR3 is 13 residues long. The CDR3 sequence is CAWIRGRRTEAFF. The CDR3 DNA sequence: TGTGCCTGGATTCGGGGAAGAAGGACTGAAGCTTTCTTT.

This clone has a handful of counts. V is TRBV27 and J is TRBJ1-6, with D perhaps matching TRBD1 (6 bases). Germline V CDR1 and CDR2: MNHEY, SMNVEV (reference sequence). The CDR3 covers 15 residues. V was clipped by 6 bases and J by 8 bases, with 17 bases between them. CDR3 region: CASSPRGGRDSPLHF. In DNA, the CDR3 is TGTGCCAGCAGCCCAAGGGGGGGCCGGGATTCACCCCTCCACTTT.

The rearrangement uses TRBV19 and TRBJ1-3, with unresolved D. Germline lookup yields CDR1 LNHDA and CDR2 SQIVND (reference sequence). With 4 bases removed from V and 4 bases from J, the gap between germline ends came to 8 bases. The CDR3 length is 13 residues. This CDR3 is CASSTGLGNTIYF. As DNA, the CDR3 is TGTGCCAGTAGTACAGGACTCGGAAACACCATATATTTT.

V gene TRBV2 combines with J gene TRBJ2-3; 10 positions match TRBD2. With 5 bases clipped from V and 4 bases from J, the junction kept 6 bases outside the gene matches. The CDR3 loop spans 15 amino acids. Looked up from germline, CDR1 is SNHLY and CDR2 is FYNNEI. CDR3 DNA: TGTGCCAGCAGTTATTCGAGCGGGGGGGCAGATACGCAGTATTTT. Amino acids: CASSYSSGGADTQYF.

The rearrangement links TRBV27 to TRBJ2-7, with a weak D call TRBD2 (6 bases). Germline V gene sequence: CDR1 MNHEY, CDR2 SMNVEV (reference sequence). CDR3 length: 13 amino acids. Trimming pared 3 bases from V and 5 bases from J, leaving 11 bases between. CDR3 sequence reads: CASSFGGLDEQYF. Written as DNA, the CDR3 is TGTGCCAGCAGTTTTGGGGGGTTGGACGAGCAGTACTTC.

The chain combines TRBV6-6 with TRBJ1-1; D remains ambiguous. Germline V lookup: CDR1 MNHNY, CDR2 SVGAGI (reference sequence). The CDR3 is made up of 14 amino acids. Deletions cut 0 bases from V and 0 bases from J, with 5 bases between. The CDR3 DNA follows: TGTGCCAGCAGTTACTCGCAGATGAACACTGAAGCTTTCTTT. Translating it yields CASSYSQMNTEAFF.

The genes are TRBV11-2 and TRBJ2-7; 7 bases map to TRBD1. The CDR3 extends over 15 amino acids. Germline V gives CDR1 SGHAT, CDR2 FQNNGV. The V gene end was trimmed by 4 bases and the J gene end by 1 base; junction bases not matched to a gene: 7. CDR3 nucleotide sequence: TGTGCCAGCAGCTCACCGAGGGGACAGTCCTACGAGCAGTACTTC. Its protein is CASSSPRGQSYEQYF.

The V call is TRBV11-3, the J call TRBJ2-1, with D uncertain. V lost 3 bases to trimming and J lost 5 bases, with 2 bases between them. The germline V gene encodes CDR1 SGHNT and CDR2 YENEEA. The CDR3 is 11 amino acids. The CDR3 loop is CASSLNNEQFF. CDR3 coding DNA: TGTGCCAGCAGCTTGAACAATGAGCAGTTCTTC.

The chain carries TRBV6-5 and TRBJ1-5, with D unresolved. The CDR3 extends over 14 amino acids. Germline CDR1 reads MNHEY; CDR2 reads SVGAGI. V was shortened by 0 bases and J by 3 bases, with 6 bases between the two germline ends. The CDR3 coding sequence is TGTGCCAGCAGTTACTCAGGCCCCAATCAGCCCCAGCATTTT. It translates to CASSYSGPNQPQHF.

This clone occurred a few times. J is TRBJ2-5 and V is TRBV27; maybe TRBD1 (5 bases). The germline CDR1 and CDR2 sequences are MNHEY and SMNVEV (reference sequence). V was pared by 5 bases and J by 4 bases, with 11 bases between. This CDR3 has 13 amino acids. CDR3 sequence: CASSQGTGETQYF. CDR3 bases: TGTGCCAGCAGTCAGGGTACGGGAGAGACCCAGTACTTC.

As DNA, the CDR3 is TGTGCCAGCAGCTTTCAGGGGAACACTGAAGCTTTCTTT. Its protein product is CASSFQGNTEAFF. V gene TRBV7-9 combines with J gene TRBJ1-1; tentative D call: TRBD1 (5 bases). Per germline, CDR1 SEHNR and CDR2 FQNEAQ (reference sequence). The V end lost 3 bases, the J end lost 1 base, and 6 bases lay between the germline ends. The CDR3 spans 13 residues. The complete variable domain, with remaining parts taken from reference TRBV7-9 and TRBJ1-1, reads DTGVSQNPRHKITKRGQNVTFRCDPISEHNRLYWYRQTLGQGPEFLTYFQNEAQLEKSRLLSDRFSAERPKGSFSTLEIQRTEQGDSAMYLCASSFQGNTEAFFGQGTRLTVV.

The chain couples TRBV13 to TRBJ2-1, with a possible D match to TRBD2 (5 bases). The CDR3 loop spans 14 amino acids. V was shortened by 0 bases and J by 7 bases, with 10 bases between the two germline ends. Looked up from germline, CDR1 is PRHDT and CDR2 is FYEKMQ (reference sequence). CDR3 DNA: TGTGCCAGCAGCTTAGGCGGACTCACTAATGAGCAGTTCTTC. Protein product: CASSLGGLTNEQFF. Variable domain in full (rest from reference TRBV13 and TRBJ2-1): AAGVIQSPRHLIKEKRETATLKCYPIPRHDTVYWYQQGPGQDPQFLISFYEKMQSDKGSIPDRFSAQQFSDYHSELNMSSLELGDSALYFCASSLGGLTNEQFFGPGTRLTVL.

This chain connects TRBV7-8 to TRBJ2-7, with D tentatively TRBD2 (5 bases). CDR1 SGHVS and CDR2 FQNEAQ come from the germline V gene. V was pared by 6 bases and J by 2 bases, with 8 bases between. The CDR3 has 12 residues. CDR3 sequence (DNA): TGTGCCAGCAGTCCCGGGACCTACGAGCAGTACTTC. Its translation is CASSPGTYEQYF.

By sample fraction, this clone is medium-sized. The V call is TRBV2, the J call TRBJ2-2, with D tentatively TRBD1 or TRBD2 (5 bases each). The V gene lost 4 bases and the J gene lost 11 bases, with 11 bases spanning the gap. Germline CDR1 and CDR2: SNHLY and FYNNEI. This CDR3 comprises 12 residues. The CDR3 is CASSAGTPELFF. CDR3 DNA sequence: TGTGCCAGCAGTGCCGGGACCCCCGAGCTGTTTTTT. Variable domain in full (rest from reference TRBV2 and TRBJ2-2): EPEVTQTPSHQVTQMGQEVILRCVPISNHLYFYWYRQILGQKVEFLVSFYNNEISEKSEIFDDQFSVERPDGSNFTLKIRSTKLEDSAMYFCASSAGTPELFFGEGSRLTVL.

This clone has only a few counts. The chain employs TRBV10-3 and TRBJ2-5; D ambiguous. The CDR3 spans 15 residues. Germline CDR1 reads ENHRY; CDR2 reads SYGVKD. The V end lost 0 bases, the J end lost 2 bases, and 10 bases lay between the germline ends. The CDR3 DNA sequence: TGTGCCATCAGTGAGTCGAACGAGGAACAAGAGACCCAGTACTTC. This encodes CAISESNEEQETQYF.

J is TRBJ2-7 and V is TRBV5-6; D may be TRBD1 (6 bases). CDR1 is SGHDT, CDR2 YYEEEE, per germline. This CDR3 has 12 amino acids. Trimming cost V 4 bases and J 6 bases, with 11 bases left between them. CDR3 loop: CASSPGTTEQYF. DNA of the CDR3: TGTGCCAGCAGCCCCGGGACAACCGAGCAGTACTTC.